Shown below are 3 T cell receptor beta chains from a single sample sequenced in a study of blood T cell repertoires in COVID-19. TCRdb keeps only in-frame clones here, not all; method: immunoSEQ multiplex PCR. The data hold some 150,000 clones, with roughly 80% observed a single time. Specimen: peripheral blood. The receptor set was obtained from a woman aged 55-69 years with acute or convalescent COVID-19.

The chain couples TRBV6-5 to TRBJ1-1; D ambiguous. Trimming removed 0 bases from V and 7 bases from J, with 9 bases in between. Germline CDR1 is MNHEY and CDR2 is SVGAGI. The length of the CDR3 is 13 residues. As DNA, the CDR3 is TGTGCCAGCAGTTACTCTCGGGAGGGTGAAGCTTTCTTT. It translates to CASSYSREGEAFF.

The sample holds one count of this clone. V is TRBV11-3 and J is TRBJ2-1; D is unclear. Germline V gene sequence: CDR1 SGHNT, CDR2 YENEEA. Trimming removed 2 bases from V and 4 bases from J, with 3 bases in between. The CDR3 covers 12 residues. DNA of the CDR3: TGTGCCAGCAGCTTATCTTACAATGAGCAGTTCTTC. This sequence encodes CASSLSYNEQFF.

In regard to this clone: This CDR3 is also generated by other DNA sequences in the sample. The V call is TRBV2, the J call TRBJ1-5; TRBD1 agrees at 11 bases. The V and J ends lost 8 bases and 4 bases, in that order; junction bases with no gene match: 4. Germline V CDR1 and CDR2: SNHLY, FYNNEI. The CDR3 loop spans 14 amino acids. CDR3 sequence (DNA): TGTGCCAGCTCTGGGACAGGGGGAAATCAGCCCCAGCATTTT. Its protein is CASSGTGGNQPQHF.